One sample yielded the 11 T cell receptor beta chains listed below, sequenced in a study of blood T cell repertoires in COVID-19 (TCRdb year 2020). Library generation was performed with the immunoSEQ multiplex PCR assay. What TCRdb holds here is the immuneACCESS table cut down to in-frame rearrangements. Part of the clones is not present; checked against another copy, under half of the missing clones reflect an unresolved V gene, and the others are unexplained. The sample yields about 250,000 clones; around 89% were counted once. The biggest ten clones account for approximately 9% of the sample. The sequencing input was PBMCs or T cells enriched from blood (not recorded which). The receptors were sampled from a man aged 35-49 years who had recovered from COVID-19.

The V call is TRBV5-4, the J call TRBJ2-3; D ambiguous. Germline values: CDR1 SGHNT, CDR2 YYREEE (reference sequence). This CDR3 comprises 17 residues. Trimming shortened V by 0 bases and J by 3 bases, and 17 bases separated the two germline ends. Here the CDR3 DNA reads TGTGCCAGCAGCTTGGCCCGTATTTTAGTTGAAACAGATACGCAGTATTTT. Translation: CASSLARILVETDTQYF.

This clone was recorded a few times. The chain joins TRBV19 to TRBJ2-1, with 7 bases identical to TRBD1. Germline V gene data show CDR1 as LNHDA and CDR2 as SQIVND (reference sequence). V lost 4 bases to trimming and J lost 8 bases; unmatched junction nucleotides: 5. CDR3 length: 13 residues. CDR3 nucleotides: TGTGCCAGTAGTACCCACAGGGGCTATGAGCAGTTCTTC. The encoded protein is CASSTHRGYEQFF.

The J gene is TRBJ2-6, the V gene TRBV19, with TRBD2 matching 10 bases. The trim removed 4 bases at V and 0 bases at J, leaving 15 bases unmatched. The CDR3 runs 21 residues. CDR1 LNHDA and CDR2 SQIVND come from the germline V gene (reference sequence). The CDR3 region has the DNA TGTGCCAGTAGTACCCCACTAATTAGCGGGGGGCGCTCCTCTGGGGCCAACGTCCTGACTTTC. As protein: CASSTPLISGGRSSGANVLTF.

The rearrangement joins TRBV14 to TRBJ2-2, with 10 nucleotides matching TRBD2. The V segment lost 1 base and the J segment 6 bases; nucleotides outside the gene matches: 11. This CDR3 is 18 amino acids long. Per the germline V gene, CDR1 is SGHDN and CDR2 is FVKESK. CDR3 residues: CASSQGTSGLSNAGELFF. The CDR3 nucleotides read TGTGCCAGCAGCCAAGGGACTAGCGGCTTATCGAATGCCGGGGAGCTGTTTTTT.

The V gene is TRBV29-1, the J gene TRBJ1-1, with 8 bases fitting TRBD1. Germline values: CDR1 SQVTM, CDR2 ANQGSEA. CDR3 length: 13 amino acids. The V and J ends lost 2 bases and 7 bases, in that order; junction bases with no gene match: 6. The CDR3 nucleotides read TGCAGCGTTGAACGGACAGGGTCGAATGAAGCTTTCTTT. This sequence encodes CSVERTGSNEAFF.

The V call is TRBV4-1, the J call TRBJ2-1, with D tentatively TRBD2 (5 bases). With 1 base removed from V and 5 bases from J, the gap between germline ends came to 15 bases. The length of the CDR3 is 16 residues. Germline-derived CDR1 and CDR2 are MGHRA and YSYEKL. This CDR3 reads CASSQVTSGTDNEQFF. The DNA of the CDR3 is TGCGCCAGCAGCCAAGTCACCAGCGGAACCGACAATGAGCAGTTCTTC.

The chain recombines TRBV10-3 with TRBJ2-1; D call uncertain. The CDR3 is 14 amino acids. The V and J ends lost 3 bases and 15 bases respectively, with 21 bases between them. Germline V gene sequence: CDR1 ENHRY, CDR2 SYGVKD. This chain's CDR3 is CAISDAAPPDVPFF. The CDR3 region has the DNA TGTGCCATCAGTGATGCGGCCCCCCCCGACGTCCCGTTCTTC.

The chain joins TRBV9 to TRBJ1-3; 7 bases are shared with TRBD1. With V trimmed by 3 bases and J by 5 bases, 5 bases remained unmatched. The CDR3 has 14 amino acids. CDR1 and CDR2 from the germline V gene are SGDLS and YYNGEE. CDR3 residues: CASSGQGGRNTIYF. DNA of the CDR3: TGTGCCAGCAGCGGACAGGGAGGTCGAAACACCATATATTTT.

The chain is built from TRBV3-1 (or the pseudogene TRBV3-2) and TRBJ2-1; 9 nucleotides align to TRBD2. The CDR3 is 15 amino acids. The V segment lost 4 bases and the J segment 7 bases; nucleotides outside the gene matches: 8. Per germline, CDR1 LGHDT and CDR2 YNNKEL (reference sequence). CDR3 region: CASSLHGGGGNEQFF. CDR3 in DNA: TGTGCCAGCAGCCTCCATGGCGGGGGGGGGAATGAGCAGTTCTTC.

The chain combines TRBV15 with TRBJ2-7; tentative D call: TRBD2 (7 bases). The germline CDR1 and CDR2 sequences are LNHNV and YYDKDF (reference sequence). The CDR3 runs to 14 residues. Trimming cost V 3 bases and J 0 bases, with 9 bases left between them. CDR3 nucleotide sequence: TGTGCCACCAGCAGGGGAGGGGGCTCCTACGAGCAGTACTTC. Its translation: CATSRGGGSYEQYF. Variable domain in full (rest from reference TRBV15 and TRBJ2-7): DAMVIQNPRYQVTQFGKPVTLSCSQTLNHNVMYWYQQKSSQAPKLLFHYYDKDFNNEADTPDNFQSRRPNTSFCFLDIRSPGLGDTAMYLCATSRGGGSYEQYFGPGTRLTVT.

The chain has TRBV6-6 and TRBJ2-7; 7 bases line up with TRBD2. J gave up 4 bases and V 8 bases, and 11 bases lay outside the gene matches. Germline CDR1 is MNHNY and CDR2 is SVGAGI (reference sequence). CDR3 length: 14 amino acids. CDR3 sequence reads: CASLQLGRRYEQYF. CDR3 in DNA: TGTGCCAGCTTACAACTCGGGAGGCGATACGAGCAGTACTTC.